These 17 T cell receptor beta chains were sequenced from one sample in a study of cytomegalovirus exposure and HLA in healthy donors (dated by TCRdb to 2016 to 2017). Library creation used the immunoSEQ multiplex PCR assay. For the multiplex PCR, a mixture combining 60 forward primers for TCR Vbeta segments and 13 reverse primers for TCR Jbeta segments was used. TCRdb limited this immuneACCESS table to in-frame rearrangements with V and J called. A share of clones is missing; checked studies link under half to unresolved V genes, and the rest is unexplained. The sample table shows approximately 140,000 clones, and approximately 85% are seen once. Clones ranked in the top ten supply under 2% of the sample. The specimen sequenced was PBMCs. These receptors came from a boy younger than 18 in good health and CMV-seronegative.

The rearrangement links TRBV19 to TRBJ1-5; D gene uncertain. Deletions cut 3 bases from V and 2 bases from J, with 11 bases between. Germline V gene data show CDR1 as LNHDA and CDR2 as SQIVND (reference sequence). The CDR3 contains 15 residues. In DNA form, the CDR3 reads TGTGCCAGTAGTATCGGACTGGGAGGCAATCAGCCCCAGCATTTT. Protein product: CASSIGLGGNQPQHF.

The chain uses TRBV4-1 and TRBJ2-7; TRBD2 aligns across 11 bases. The CDR3 spans 17 residues. The germline gives CDR1 MGHRA, CDR2 YSYEKL. V was pared by 3 bases and J by 2 bases, with 9 bases of the junction left unmatched. This chain's CDR3 is CASSQDYGTSGPYEQYF. CDR3 in DNA: TGCGCCAGCAGCCAGGATTACGGGACTAGCGGCCCCTACGAGCAGTACTTC.

J is TRBJ2-1 and V is TRBV7-2; TRBD2 agrees at 10 bases. V was clipped by 0 bases and J by 7 bases; unmatched bases: 3. Germline V gene lookup returns CDR1 SGHTA and CDR2 FQGNSA. The length of the CDR3 is 15 residues. This CDR3 is CASSLASGRVNEQFF. CDR3 sequence (DNA): TGTGCCAGCAGCTTAGCCAGCGGGAGGGTTAATGAGCAGTTCTTC.

V and J are TRBV19 and TRBJ1-5, with a tentative D call TRBD1 (6 bases). The CDR3 runs 13 residues. V shed 6 bases and J shed 6 bases, with 12 bases lying between them. Germline V CDR1 and CDR2: LNHDA, SQIVND (reference sequence). The CDR3 bases are TGTGCCAGTAGGCGGACAGATGCTCAGCCCCAGCATTTT. It codes for CASRRTDAQPQHF.

The chain joins TRBV19 to TRBJ2-1, with 7 bases that match TRBD2. Germline V gene lookup returns CDR1 LNHDA and CDR2 SQIVND (reference sequence). CDR3 size: 16 residues. J lost 0 bases, V lost 5 bases, and 7 bases had no gene match. CDR3 in DNA: TGTGCCAGTAGTCTTTCTAGCGGCAGCTCCTACAATGAGCAGTTCTTC. This gives the protein CASSLSSGSSYNEQFF.

The V and J genes are TRBV4-2 and TRBJ2-2, with 11 bases aligning to TRBD2. The V gene end was trimmed by 1 base and the J gene end by 4 bases; junction bases not matched to a gene: 8. Germline values: CDR1 LGHNA, CDR2 YNFKEQ. The CDR3 spans 18 residues. The CDR3 DNA follows: TGTGCCAGCAGCCAAGCGGTTAGCGGGGGGGCGGGCACCGGGGAGCTGTTTTTT. Translating it yields CASSQAVSGGAGTGELFF.

The chain has TRBV30 and TRBJ2-7; 8 bases line up with TRBD2. Germline lookup yields CDR1 GTSNPN and CDR2 SVGIG (reference sequence). The trim removed 3 bases at V and 1 base at J, leaving 8 bases unmatched. CDR3 length: 15 residues. The CDR3 nucleotides read TGTGCCTGGAGCGGGAGGGCCGGTAGTTCCTACGAGCAGTACTTC. It yields the protein CAWSGRAGSSYEQYF.

This clone was recorded a few times. The chain joins TRBV4-1 to TRBJ1-1, with D uncertain. Per germline, CDR1 MGHRA and CDR2 YSYEKL. Trimming took 0 bases from V and 4 from J, leaving 6 bases between them. This CDR3 contains 13 residues. CDR3: CASSQERSTEAFF. DNA for the CDR3: TGCGCCAGCAGCCAAGAAAGGAGCACTGAAGCTTTCTTT.

This clone was seen a single time. This chain connects TRBV5-1 to TRBJ2-1, with a weak D call TRBD2 (5 bases). Per the germline V gene, CDR1 is SGHRS and CDR2 is YFSETQ. There are 13 residues in the CDR3. The ends were cut back, 4 bases at V and 12 bases at J, with 17 bases in the middle. This CDR3 is CASSTRGLTGQFF. The CDR3 bases are TGCGCCAGCAGCACCCGAGGACTGACTGGGCAGTTCTTC.

The chain combines TRBV27 with TRBJ1-5, with D unclear. With 5 bases removed from V and 9 bases from J, the gap between germline ends came to 11 bases. There are 12 residues in the CDR3. The germline V gene has CDR1 MNHEY and CDR2 SMNVEV (reference sequence). The DNA for the CDR3 is TGTGCCAGCAGTCCCCCCGCCGGGCCCCAGCATTTT. This encodes CASSPPAGPQHF.

The chain links TRBV5-4 to TRBJ2-5, with 10 bases that match TRBD2. Germline-derived CDR1 and CDR2 are SGHNT and YYREEE (reference sequence). The V segment lost 5 bases and the J segment 5 bases; nucleotides outside the gene matches: 6. The CDR3 is 14 amino acids. CDR3 sequence: CASSFSGGAETQYF. The DNA of the CDR3 is TGTGCCAGCAGTTTCAGCGGGGGGGCGGAGACCCAGTACTTC.

J is TRBJ2-3 and V is TRBV5-1; D may be TRBD2 (5 bases). Trimming left V 0 bases short and J 1 base short, with 9 bases between. In germline, CDR1 is SGHRS, CDR2 YFSETQ. The CDR3 runs 15 residues. The CDR3 sequence is CASSLGDYGTDTQYF. The CDR3 coding sequence is TGCGCCAGCAGCTTGGGTGACTATGGCACAGATACGCAGTATTTT.

This clone has a handful of counts. The chain combines TRBV6-4 with TRBJ1-1; 7 bases are a match to TRBD1. The CDR3 runs to 14 residues. Trimming at V came to 5 bases and at J to 5 bases, leaving 8 bases not matched to a gene. Germline loops: CDR1 MRHNA, CDR2 SNTAGT. CDR3 in DNA: TGTGCCAGCAGTTTACCAACAGGGGATACTGAAGCTTTCTTT. Amino acids: CASSLPTGDTEAFF.

The chain employs TRBV4-2 and TRBJ1-2; 7 bases align to TRBD1. Looked up from germline, CDR1 is LGHNA and CDR2 is YNFKEQ. This CDR3 has 14 amino acids. V trimming: 3 bases; J trimming: 6 bases; junction bases outside the gene matches: 7. The CDR3 is CASSQSRTGDGYTF. In DNA form, the CDR3 reads TGTGCCAGCAGCCAGTCTAGGACAGGCGATGGCTACACCTTC.

In DNA, the CDR3 is TGTGCCAGCAGCGGCCGCAGGGGGCCTGAAAATCAGCCCCAGCATTTT. Translation: CASSGRRGPENQPQHF. The rearrangement joins TRBV7-8 to TRBJ1-5; 8 bases are shared with TRBD1. There are 16 residues in the CDR3. Germline values: CDR1 SGHVS, CDR2 FQNEAQ. V was pared by 5 bases and J by 4 bases, with 10 bases of the junction left unmatched.

V is TRBV5-6 and J is TRBJ2-5; D is unclear. Germline V lookup: CDR1 SGHDT, CDR2 YYEEEE. V was cut by 5 bases and J by 2 bases, with 13 bases left in between. This CDR3 is 14 amino acids long. CDR3 nucleotides: TGTGCCAGCAGTGGTAAAGTGACTCAAGAGACCCAGTACTTC. Translation: CASSGKVTQETQYF.

The chain's CDR3 is CASSLDVMPLAKNIQYF. CDR3 nucleotides: TGTGCCAGCAGCTTAGACGTGATGCCACTAGCCAAAAACATTCAGTACTTC. The rearrangement uses TRBV7-2 and TRBJ2-4, with D unresolved. The germline V gene has CDR1 SGHTA and CDR2 FQGNSA. CDR3 length: 17 amino acids. V dropped 1 base and J dropped 0 bases, with 13 bases sitting between them.